These 18 T cell receptor beta chains were sequenced from one sample in a study of shared clonotypes between healthy human individuals. Sequencing used immunoSEQ multiplex PCR; TCRdb keeps in-frame clones, though not all of them. This table holds about 330,000 clones, roughly 70% found once. The sequenced sample was memory CD4+ T cells sorted from blood. The subset here: CD45RA-negative fraction. The receptors originated from a young man in good health.

This clone was found a few times. The V gene is TRBV19, the J gene TRBJ2-5, with TRBD1 matching 10 bases. Germline V gene lookup returns CDR1 LNHDA and CDR2 SQIVND (reference sequence). Trimming at V came to 8 bases and at J to 2 bases, leaving 17 bases not matched to a gene. This CDR3 region has 18 residues. For the CDR3, the DNA is TGTGCCAGTCCTGGGGTGGGACAGGGGTCCCCTAGGCAAGAGACCCAGTACTTC. The encoded protein is CASPGVGQGSPRQETQYF.

This chain uses TRBV7-9 with TRBJ2-3, with 8 nucleotides matching TRBD2. The germline V gene encodes CDR1 SEHNR and CDR2 FQNEAQ (reference sequence). V lost 5 bases and J lost 3; bases outside the gene matches: 13. CDR3 length: 17 residues. CDR3 sequence: CASSPRRRGGSTDTQYF. The CDR3 nucleotides are TGTGCCAGCAGCCCCCGACGCCGGGGGGGTAGTACAGATACGCAGTATTTT. Full variable domain (rest looked up from reference TRBV7-9 and TRBJ2-3): DTGVSQNPRHKITKRGQNVTFRCDPISEHNRLYWYRQTLGQGPEFLTYFQNEAQLEKSRLLSDRFSAERPKGSFSTLEIQRTEQGDSAMYLCASSPRRRGGSTDTQYFGPGTRLTVL.

The rearrangement links TRBV5-1 to TRBJ2-3, with unresolved D. From germline, CDR1 is SGHRS and CDR2 YFSETQ. V was pared by 2 bases and J by 1 base, with 5 bases between. The CDR3 contains 13 residues. In DNA, the CDR3 is TGCGCCAGCAGCTTTGGGGGCACAGATACGCAGTATTTT. Its protein is CASSFGGTDTQYF.

This clone was picked up many times. The chain employs TRBV11-2 and TRBJ2-7, with D tentatively TRBD2 (6 bases). CDR1 SGHAT and CDR2 FQNNGV come from the germline V gene. The CDR3 spans 14 residues. V was shortened by 4 bases and J by 2 bases, with 12 bases between the two germline ends. CDR3 sequence: CASSYLPGAYEQYF. As DNA, the CDR3 is TGTGCCAGCAGCTATTTACCGGGGGCCTACGAGCAGTACTTC.

The gene calls are TRBV18 and TRBJ2-2; D is ambiguous. The V gene lost 0 bases and the J gene lost 1 base, with 6 bases spanning the gap. The CDR3 runs to 15 residues. The germline CDR1 and CDR2 sequences are KGHSH and LQKENI. The CDR3 DNA follows: TGTGCCAGCTCACCACCTACCCTGAACACCGGGGAGCTGTTTTTT. Translation: CASSPPTLNTGELFF.

The rearrangement uses TRBV6-1 and TRBJ2-7, with TRBD2 matching 8 bases. Germline values: CDR1 MNHNS, CDR2 SASEGT. V lost 6 bases to trimming and J lost 0 bases; unmatched junction nucleotides: 4. CDR3 size: 14 residues. CDR3 DNA: TGTGCCAGCAGGGGGACTAGAAGCTCCTACGAGCAGTACTTC. Translating it yields CASRGTRSSYEQYF.

This clone was seen a single time. The CDR3 sequence: CASFSPGGYNEQFF. CDR3 bases: TGCGCCAGCTTCTCTCCGGGAGGCTACAATGAGCAGTTCTTC. The rearrangement links TRBV10-2 to TRBJ2-1; 7 bases align to TRBD2. After removal of 8 bases from V and 3 bases from J, the junction contained 7 bases not matched to a gene. The length of the CDR3 is 14 residues. The V gene's germline CDR1 is WSHSY and CDR2 SAAADI.

This clone was found a few times. V usage is TRBV5-1 and J usage is TRBJ2-1, with D hard to call. The CDR3 runs 15 residues. Germline CDR1 and CDR2: SGHRS and YFSETQ. With 2 bases removed from V and 0 bases from J, the gap between germline ends came to 9 bases. CDR3 nucleotide sequence: TGCGCCAGCAGCTTCCAGCCGGGCTCCTACAATGAGCAGTTCTTC. Residues: CASSFQPGSYNEQFF.

This clone was picked up many times. CDR3 DNA: TGTGCCAGCAGACACCACTTACAGGTGCTCTCCTACGAGCAGTACTTC. As protein: CASRHHLQVLSYEQYF. The chain joins TRBV6-6 to TRBJ2-7; possibly TRBD1 for D (5 bases). The CDR3 contains 16 residues. V was clipped by 6 bases and J by 0 bases, with 18 bases between them. The germline V gene encodes CDR1 MNHNY and CDR2 SVGAGI (reference sequence).

This clone was found many times. The chain uses TRBV28 and TRBJ1-4; 12 positions agree with TRBD1. The CDR3 is 15 residues long. After removal of 3 bases from V and 14 bases from J, the junction contained 10 bases not matched to a gene. CDR1 is MDHEN and CDR2 is SYDVKM in the germline V gene. CDR3 bases: TGTGCCAGCAGTTTGGGGACAGGGGGCCCGGTTAGGCTGTTTTTT. Protein product: CASSLGTGGPVRLFF. The full variable domain, its missing parts supplied by reference TRBV28 and TRBJ1-4, is DVKVTQSSRYLVKRTGEKVFLECVQDMDHENMFWYRQDPGLGLRLIYFSYDVKMKEKGDIPEGYSVSREKKERFSLILESASTNQTSMYLCASSLGTGGPVRLFFGSGTQLSVL.

V is TRBV5-4 and J is TRBJ1-4; possible D gene TRBD1, 6 bases. CDR3 length: 14 amino acids. V was trimmed by 5 bases and J by 7 bases, leaving 15 bases between them. Germline CDR1 SGHNT, CDR2 YYREEE (reference sequence). CDR3 DNA sequence: TGTGCCAGCAGTTCCCGGGACAACCTTGAAAAACTGTTTTTT. It translates to CASSSRDNLEKLFF.

V is TRBV6-1 and J is TRBJ1-1; D gene unclear. Germline V gene sequence: CDR1 MNHNS, CDR2 SASEGT. The V end was cut by 7 bases, the J end by 1 base, with 16 bases between. The CDR3 length is 15 residues. DNA of the CDR3: TGTGCCAGCACCGTGATGAGCGCCCAGAACACTGAAGCTTTCTTT. Its translation is CASTVMSAQNTEAFF.

This clone was recorded only once. The rearrangement links TRBV28 to TRBJ1-1; 8 bases agree with TRBD1. CDR3 length: 13 amino acids. The germline gives CDR1 MDHEN, CDR2 SYDVKM. J lost 11 bases, V lost 9 bases, and 14 bases had no gene match. The CDR3 DNA reads TGTGCCAGGAAGACAGGGGCCGGGACTATCGCTTTCTTT. Its translation: CARKTGAGTIAFF.

This sequence joins TRBV14 and TRBJ2-2, with 7 bases lining up with TRBD2. Germline CDR1 and CDR2: SGHDN and FVKESK. Trimming removed 4 bases from V and 4 bases from J; junction bases left unmatched: 9. The CDR3 covers 16 residues. The CDR3 DNA reads TGTGCCAGCAGCCCTTCCTGGGGAGGGTCCACCGGGGAGCTGTTTTTT. Translation: CASSPSWGGSTGELFF.

The J gene is TRBJ2-7, the V gene TRBV28; TRBD2 aligns across 8 bases. The trim removed 4 bases at V and 5 bases at J, leaving 10 bases unmatched. Per the germline V gene, CDR1 is MDHEN and CDR2 is SYDVKM. This CDR3 contains 15 residues. The CDR3 DNA sequence: TGTGCCAGCAGTTCAGGGAGTGATAGCGGGAACGAGCAGTACTTC. Protein: CASSSGSDSGNEQYF. Full variable domain (rest looked up from reference TRBV28 and TRBJ2-7): DVKVTQSSRYLVKRTGEKVFLECVQDMDHENMFWYRQDPGLGLRLIYFSYDVKMKEKGDIPEGYSVSREKKERFSLILESASTNQTSMYLCASSSGSDSGNEQYFGPGTRLTVT.

This clone was observed once. This chain links TRBV9 with TRBJ2-7, with 7 bases fitting TRBD2. The trim removed 4 bases at V and 3 bases at J, leaving 13 bases unmatched. In germline, CDR1 is SGDLS, CDR2 YYNGEE. The CDR3 totals 16 residues. CDR3 sequence: CASSQVSGGSNYEQYF. The CDR3 DNA follows: TGTGCCAGCAGCCAGGTGTCTGGCGGGAGTAACTACGAGCAGTACTTC.

V gene TRBV11-2 combines with J gene TRBJ2-2; D is uncertain. The CDR3 loop spans 15 amino acids. Germline V lookup: CDR1 SGHAT, CDR2 FQNNGV. V lost 2 bases and J lost 1, with 8 bases in between. The CDR3 is CASSLRQLNTGELFF. The DNA of the CDR3 is TGTGCCAGCAGCTTACGGCAGTTGAACACCGGGGAGCTGTTTTTT.

The genes are TRBV13 and TRBJ2-7, with 11 bases identical to TRBD1. The germline CDR1 and CDR2 sequences are PRHDT and FYEKMQ (reference sequence). There are 15 residues in the CDR3. V trimming: 4 bases; J trimming: 2 bases; junction bases outside the gene matches: 4. The CDR3 nucleotides are TGTGCCAGCAGCTCTCCGGGACAGGGGGCCTACGAGCAGTACTTC. Protein product: CASSSPGQGAYEQYF.